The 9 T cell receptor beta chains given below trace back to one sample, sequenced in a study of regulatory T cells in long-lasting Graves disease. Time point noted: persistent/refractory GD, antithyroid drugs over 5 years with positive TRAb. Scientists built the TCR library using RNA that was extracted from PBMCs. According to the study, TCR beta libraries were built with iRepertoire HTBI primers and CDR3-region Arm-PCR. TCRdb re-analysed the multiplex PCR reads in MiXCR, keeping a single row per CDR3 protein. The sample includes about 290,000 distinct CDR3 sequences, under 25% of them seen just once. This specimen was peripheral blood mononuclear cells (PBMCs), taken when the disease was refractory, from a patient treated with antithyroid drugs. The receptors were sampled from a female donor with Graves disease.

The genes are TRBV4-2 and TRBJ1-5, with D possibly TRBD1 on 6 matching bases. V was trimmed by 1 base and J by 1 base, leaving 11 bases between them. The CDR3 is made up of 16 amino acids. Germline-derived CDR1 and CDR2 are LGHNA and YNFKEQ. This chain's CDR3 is CASSQVVQGSNQPQHF. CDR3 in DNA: TGTGCCAGCAGCCAAGTCGTCCAGGGGAGCAATCAGCCCCAGCATTTT.

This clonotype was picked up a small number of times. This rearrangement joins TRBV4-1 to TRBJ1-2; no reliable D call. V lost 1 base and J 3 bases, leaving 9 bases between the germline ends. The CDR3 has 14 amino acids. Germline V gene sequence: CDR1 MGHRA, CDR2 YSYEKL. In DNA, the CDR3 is TGCGCCAGCAGCCAAGTCAGGACGGACTATGGCTACACCTTC. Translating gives CASSQVRTDYGYTF.

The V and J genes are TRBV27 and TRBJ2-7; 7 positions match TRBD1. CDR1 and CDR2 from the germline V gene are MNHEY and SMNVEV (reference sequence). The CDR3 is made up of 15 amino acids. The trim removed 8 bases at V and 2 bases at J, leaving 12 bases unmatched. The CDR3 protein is CASSQQGYSTYEQYF. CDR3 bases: TGTGCCAGCTCACAACAGGGGTATTCAACCTACGAGCAGTACTTC.

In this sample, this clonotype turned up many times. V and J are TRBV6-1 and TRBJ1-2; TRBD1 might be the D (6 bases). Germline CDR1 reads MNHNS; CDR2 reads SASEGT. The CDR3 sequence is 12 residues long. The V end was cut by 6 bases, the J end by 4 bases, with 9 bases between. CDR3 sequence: CASRGGGYGYTF. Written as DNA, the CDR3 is TGTGCCAGCAGAGGGGGGGGCTATGGCTACACCTTC.

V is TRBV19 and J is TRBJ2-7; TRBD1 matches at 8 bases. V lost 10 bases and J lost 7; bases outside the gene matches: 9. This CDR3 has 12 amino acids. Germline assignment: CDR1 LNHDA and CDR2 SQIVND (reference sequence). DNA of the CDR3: TGTGCCACATCAGGGGGCGCGGAGGAGCAGTACTTC. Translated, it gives CATSGGAEEQYF.

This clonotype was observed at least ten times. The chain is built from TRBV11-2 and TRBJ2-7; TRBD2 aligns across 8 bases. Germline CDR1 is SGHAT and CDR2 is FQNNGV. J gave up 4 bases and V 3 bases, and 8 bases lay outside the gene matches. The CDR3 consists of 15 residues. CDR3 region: CASSFAGGPSYEQYF. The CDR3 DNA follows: TGTGCCAGCAGCTTTGCGGGGGGTCCATCGTACGAGCAGTACTTC.

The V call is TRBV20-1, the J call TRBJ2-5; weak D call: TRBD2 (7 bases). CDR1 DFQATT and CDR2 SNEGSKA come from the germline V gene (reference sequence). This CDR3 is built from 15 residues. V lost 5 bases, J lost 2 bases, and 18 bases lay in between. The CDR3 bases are TGCAGTGCTCGAGGGGGGGGCGGGGGACAAGAGACCCAGTACTTC. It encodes CSARGGGGGQETQYF.

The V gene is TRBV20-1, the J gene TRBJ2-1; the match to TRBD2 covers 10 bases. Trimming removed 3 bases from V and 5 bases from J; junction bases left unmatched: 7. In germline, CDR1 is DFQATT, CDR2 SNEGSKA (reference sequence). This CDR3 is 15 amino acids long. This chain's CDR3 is CSASSWTSGDNEQFF. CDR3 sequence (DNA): TGCAGTGCTAGTTCGTGGACTAGCGGTGACAATGAGCAGTTCTTC.

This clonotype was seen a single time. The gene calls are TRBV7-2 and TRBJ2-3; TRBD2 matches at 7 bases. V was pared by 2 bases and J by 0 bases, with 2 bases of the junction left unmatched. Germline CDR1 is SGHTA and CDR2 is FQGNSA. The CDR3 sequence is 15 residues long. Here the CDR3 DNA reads TGTGCCAGCAGCTTACTAGCGGTGAGCACAGATACGCAGTATTTT. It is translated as CASSLLAVSTDTQYF.